One and the same sample provided the 11 T cell receptor beta chains below, sequenced in a study of early T cells in non-severe SARS-CoV-2 infection. TCRdb used MiXCR to reprocess the 5' RACE reads, holding one entry per CDR3 protein. The table records over 25,000 distinct CDR3 sequences, 4.5% to 6% of them present only once. What was sequenced was whole blood. The receptor set was obtained from an adult who was a healthcare worker with PCR-confirmed SARS-CoV-2 infection or an uninfected control (not recorded which).

This clonotype turned up a few times. The J gene is TRBJ1-1, the V gene TRBV29-1; 8 nucleotides match TRBD1. The CDR3 sequence is 15 residues long. Trimming cost V 4 bases and J 8 bases; bases outside gene matches: 15. CDR1 and CDR2 from the germline V gene are SQVTM and ANQGSEA. In DNA, the CDR3 is TGCAGCGTTGTCGTATCCGGGACAGGTTTTAGGGAAGCTTTCTTT. It is translated as CSVVVSGTGFREAFF.

At least ten counts were recorded for this clonotype. The rearrangement joins TRBV12-3 or TRBV12-4 to TRBJ2-3, with D unclear. V was pared by 3 bases and J by 2 bases, with 12 bases between. This CDR3 has 15 residues. The chain's CDR3 is CASSFSQIYTDTQYF. The CDR3 region has the DNA TGTGCCAGCAGTTTTTCACAAATCTACACAGATACGCAGTATTTT.

This clonotype was seen a handful of times. CDR3 in amino acids: CASSYGNQPQHF. The CDR3 DNA reads TGTGCCAGCAGTTACGGCAATCAGCCCCAGCATTTT. V gene TRBV6-2 or TRBV6-3 combines with J gene TRBJ1-5; the D is unclear. CDR1 and CDR2 from the germline V gene are MNHEY and SVGEGT. The CDR3 is made up of 12 amino acids. With 2 bases removed from V and 2 bases from J, the gap between germline ends came to 1 base.

Ten or more counts support this clonotype. The CDR3 region is CASSVGGLAGEQFF. In DNA, the CDR3 is TGTGCCAGCAGCGTAGGGGGACTAGCGGGAGAGCAGTTCTTC. The chain recombines TRBV9 with TRBJ2-1, with 13 bases matching TRBD2. In germline, CDR1 is SGDLS, CDR2 YYNGEE. This CDR3 has 14 amino acids. Trimming at V came to 0 bases and at J to 10 bases, leaving 1 base not matched to a gene. Complete variable domain (other parts from reference TRBV9 and TRBJ2-1): DSGVTQTPKHLITATGQRVTLRCSPRSGDLSVYWYQQSLDQGLQFLIQYYNGEERAKGNILERFSAQQFPDLHSELNLSSLELGDSALYFCASSVGGLAGEQFFGPGTRLTVL.

This clonotype has only a few counts. The chain joins TRBV12-3 or TRBV12-4 to TRBJ1-1; D gene uncertain. The CDR3 runs to 13 residues. Trimming removed 5 bases from V and 0 bases from J, with 7 bases in between. CDR3 region: CASSRVMNTEAFF. The CDR3 DNA is TGTGCCAGCAGTCGCGTAATGAACACTGAAGCTTTCTTT.

This clonotype showed up many times. The V gene is TRBV28, the J gene TRBJ1-1; D is ambiguous. Trimming took off 4 bases at V and 0 bases at J, with 6 bases between the two ends. The germline CDR1 and CDR2 sequences are MDHEN and SYDVKM. The CDR3 spans 13 residues. CDR3 nucleotides: TGTGCCAGCAGTTCGACGTTGAACACTGAAGCTTTCTTT. Translated, it gives CASSSTLNTEAFF.

The chain joins TRBV7-9 to TRBJ1-2; D gene unclear. Germline V CDR1 and CDR2: SEHNR, FQNEAQ (reference sequence). Trimming removed 6 bases from V and 9 bases from J, with 17 bases in between. The CDR3 has 13 amino acids. CDR3 DNA sequence: TGTGCCAGCAGAGCGGACGGTGCTTGGAGCTACACCTTC. Its translation is CASRADGAWSYTF. Full variable domain (missing parts from reference TRBV7-9 and TRBJ1-2): DTGVSQNPRHKITKRGQNVTFRCDPISEHNRLYWYRQTLGQGPEFLTYFQNEAQLEKSRLLSDRFSAERPKGSFSTLEIQRTEQGDSAMYLCASRADGAWSYTFGSGTRLTVV.

Ten or more counts support this clonotype. The V and J genes are TRBV5-1 and TRBJ1-4, with D perhaps matching TRBD1 (6 bases). The CDR3 runs to 16 residues. V shed 1 base and J shed 8 bases, with 18 bases lying between them. CDR1 SGHRS and CDR2 YFSETQ come from the germline V gene. CDR3 bases: TGCGCCAGCAGCTTGTCGCAGAGGCCAGGGGTGGAAAAACTGTTTTTT. Its translation is CASSLSQRPGVEKLFF.

This chain's CDR3 is CASSSGTGGTEAFF. CDR3 sequence (DNA): TGTGCCAGCAGCTCCGGGACAGGAGGAACTGAAGCTTTCTTT. The chain couples TRBV11-2 to TRBJ1-1, with 8 bases matching TRBD1. V lost 4 bases to trimming and J lost 5 bases; unmatched junction nucleotides: 6. Germline V gene lookup returns CDR1 SGHAT and CDR2 FQNNGV. This CDR3 is built from 14 residues.

There are many counts of this clonotype. The V gene is TRBV21-1, the J gene TRBJ2-2; TRBD1 was called by the table and not checked on the DNA. TRBV21-1 is annotated as a pseudogene. This CDR3 comprises 20 residues. The CDR3 region has the DNA TGTGCCAGCAGCAATTGGGGGGCCCAGGGACTGGAGATTTACACCGGGGAGCTGTTTTTT. Its translation is CASSNWGAQGLEIYTGELFF.

V is TRBV12-3 or TRBV12-4 and J is TRBJ2-7, with D perhaps TRBD1 (5 bases). V was clipped by 0 bases and J by 6 bases, with 15 bases between them. The CDR3 sequence is 15 residues long. The CDR3 here is CASSLAGQRGPEQYF. CDR3 sequence (DNA): TGTGCCAGCAGTTTAGCAGGGCAAAGGGGCCCCGAGCAGTACTTC.